This T cell receptor beta chain comes out of a study of low-dose radiotherapy and immunotherapy resistance in tumors. Background on the study: Intravenous administration to patients comprised nivolumab at 240 mg every two weeks and ipilimumab at 1 mg/kg every six weeks. Every two weeks, cyclophosphamide 200 mg/m2 was infused one day before radiation plus immunotherapy.

cDNA synthesis used a TRAV/TRBV-specific primer set for both chains. TCR amplification involved 20 PCR cycles with a constant-region primer and V-primer adapter. Amplifying the isolated mRNA was done by in vitro transcription. TCRdb passed the reads through MiXCR, listing each CDR3 protein once. The sample carries under 90,000 distinct CDR3 sequences, 18% recorded once. Germline assignment: CDR1 MNHEY and CDR2 SVGEGT. V lost 4 bases and J lost 9; bases outside the gene matches: 4. This CDR3 region has 14 residues. Time point specified: before trial treatment. J is TRBJ2-1 and V is TRBV6-2 or TRBV6-3; 12 positions agree with TRBD2. This receptor was obtained from a male donor with prostate cancer. The specimen comprised PBMCs, sampled before treatment. The CDR3 region is CASSSWTSGIEQFF. The CDR3 coding sequence is TGTGCCAGCAGTTCCTGGACTAGCGGGATTGAGCAGTTCTTC.